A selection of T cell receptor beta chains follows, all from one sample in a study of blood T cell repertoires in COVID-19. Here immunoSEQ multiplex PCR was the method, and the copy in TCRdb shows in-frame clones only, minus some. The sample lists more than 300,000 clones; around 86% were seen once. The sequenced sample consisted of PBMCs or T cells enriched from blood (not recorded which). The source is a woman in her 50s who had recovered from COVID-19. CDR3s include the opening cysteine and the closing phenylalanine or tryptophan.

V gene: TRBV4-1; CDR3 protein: CASSLGTANSPLHF
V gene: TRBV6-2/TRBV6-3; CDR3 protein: CASSYGLTTQGGRETQYF
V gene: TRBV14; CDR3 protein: CASSQGAREKLFF
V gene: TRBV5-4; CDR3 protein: CASSYDRTYTGELFF
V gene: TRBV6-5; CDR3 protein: CASRSGQGNWEAFF
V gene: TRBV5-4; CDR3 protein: CASSLVAGSRWGYTF
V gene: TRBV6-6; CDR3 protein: CASSRVMGQGQGTEAFF
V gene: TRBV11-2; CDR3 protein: CASSLGSGPGRNTGELFF
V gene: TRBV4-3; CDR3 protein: CASSQITGVASTDTQYF
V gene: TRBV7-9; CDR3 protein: CASLGEAGANVLTF
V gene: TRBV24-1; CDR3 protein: CAVRGGYGYTF
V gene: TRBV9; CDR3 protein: CASSAGGEGELFF
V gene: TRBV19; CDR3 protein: CASSATGGPNYGYTF
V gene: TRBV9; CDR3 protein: CASSTGQGGTEAFF
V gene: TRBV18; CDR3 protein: CASSPSQDYGYTF
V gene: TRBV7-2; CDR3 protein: CASSPGAGLGQPQHF
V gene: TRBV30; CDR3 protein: CAWSKWEGNTF
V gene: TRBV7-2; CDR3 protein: CASSLSVTNEKLFF
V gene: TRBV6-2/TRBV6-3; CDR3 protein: CASSRSGRASYNEQFF
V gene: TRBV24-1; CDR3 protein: CATSDSCGQMNTEAFF
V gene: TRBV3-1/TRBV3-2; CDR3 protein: CASSQDWTDHYGYTF
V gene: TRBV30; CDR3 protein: CAWSPNLGGSRYQPQHF
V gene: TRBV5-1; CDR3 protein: CASSDRTANTIYF
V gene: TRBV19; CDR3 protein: CASSISSPGGDTQYF
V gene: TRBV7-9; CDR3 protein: CASSLGDSTYEQYF
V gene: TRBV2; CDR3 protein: CASSEHPPTAGTEAFF
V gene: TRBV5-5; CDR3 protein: CASSAGLSGELFF
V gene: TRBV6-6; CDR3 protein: CASRAPGQGSYEQYF
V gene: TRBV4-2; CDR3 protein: CASSQGTSADTQYF
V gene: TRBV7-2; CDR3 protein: CASSFGQGSQETQYF
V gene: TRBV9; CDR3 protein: CASSEWTGANSPLHF
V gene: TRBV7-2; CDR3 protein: CASSFGFGDTQYF
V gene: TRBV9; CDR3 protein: CASSFSTGITDEQYF
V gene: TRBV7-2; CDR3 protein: CASSSTGGSVSYEQYF
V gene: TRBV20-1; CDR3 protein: CSAIRGKEQYF
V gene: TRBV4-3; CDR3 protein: CASSQDLSTITGELFF
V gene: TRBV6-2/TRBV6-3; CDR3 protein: CASSYWGTSGGVGDEQYF